One sample yielded the 11 T cell receptor beta chains listed below, sequenced in a study of T cell responses to AZD1222 COVID-19 vaccine. Generated by immunoSEQ multiplex PCR, the TCRdb table keeps only in-frame clones and is missing some. This sample contains 150,000 or so clones. The sequenced sample consisted of peripheral blood. The receptors come from an adult in good health.

The chain is built from TRBV21-1 and TRBJ2-7; the tabulated D call, TRBD1, remains unverified against the DNA. TRBV21-1 is an annotated pseudogene. The CDR3 has 24 amino acids. Here the CDR3 reads CASPVDPPPTSERGGTGGPYEQYF. The CDR3 bases are TGTGCCAGTCCCGTCGATCCCCCGCCAACATCGGAGCGCGGTGGAACAGGGGGCCCCTACGAGCAGTACTTC.

V gene TRBV2 combines with J gene TRBJ2-3, with D maybe TRBD1 (6 bases). Per germline, CDR1 SNHLY and CDR2 FYNNEI. This CDR3 has 15 amino acids. V was shortened by 7 bases and J by 0 bases, with 14 bases between the two germline ends. The CDR3 loop is CASITTGGSTDTQYF. CDR3 sequence (DNA): TGTGCCAGCATTACGACAGGTGGTAGCACAGATACGCAGTATTTT. The whole variable domain, filled in from reference TRBV2 and TRBJ2-3, reads EPEVTQTPSHQVTQMGQEVILRCVPISNHLYFYWYRQILGQKVEFLVSFYNNEISEKSEIFDDQFSVERPDGSNFTLKIRSTKLEDSAMYFCASITTGGSTDTQYFGPGTRLTVL.

CDR3 residues: CASTPDRGNYEQYF. In DNA form, the CDR3 reads TGTGCCAGCACTCCCGACAGGGGGAACTACGAGCAGTACTTC. The chain carries TRBV2 and TRBJ2-7; TRBD1 matches at 9 bases. J lost 3 bases, V lost 7 bases, and 7 bases had no gene match. The V gene's germline CDR1 is SNHLY and CDR2 FYNNEI. The CDR3 is 14 residues long.

The V call is TRBV3-1 (or the pseudogene TRBV3-2), the J call TRBJ1-1; 7 nucleotides agree with TRBD1. Per germline, CDR1 LGHDT and CDR2 YNNKEL (reference sequence). J was trimmed by 10 bases and V by 4 bases; bases with no gene match: 15. This CDR3 spans 15 amino acids. For the CDR3, the DNA is TGTGCCAGCAGCCCATCCGGGACAGACCGCTTCGGAGCTTTCTTT. Encoded protein: CASSPSGTDRFGAFF.

This sequence joins TRBV7-2 and TRBJ1-2; tentative D call: TRBD1 (5 bases). The CDR3 contains 15 residues. The germline V and J ends were trimmed by 8 bases and 7 bases, with 23 bases remaining between them. In germline, CDR1 is SGHTA, CDR2 FQGNSA. The CDR3 region has the DNA TGTGCCAGCCGCCCTGACGGGAGGGGTCTGCGTGGCTACACCTTC. It specifies CASRPDGRGLRGYTF.

The V and J genes are TRBV5-1 and TRBJ2-5; 9 bases are a match to TRBD2. The CDR3 loop spans 18 amino acids. J lost 5 bases, V lost 3 bases, and 17 bases had no gene match. Germline V CDR1 and CDR2: SGHRS, YFSETQ. CDR3 in DNA: TGCGCCAGCAGCTACTACTGGGCGGGGGGGTCCCCCGGGGAGACCCAGTACTTC. This codes for CASSYYWAGGSPGETQYF.

The V and J genes are TRBV24-1 and TRBJ1-2; 9 nucleotides match TRBD1. V gave up 9 bases and J gave up 7 bases; unmatched junction bases: 2. The CDR3 consists of 11 residues. Germline CDR1 KGHDR, CDR2 SFDVKD. The CDR3 nucleotides are TGTGCCACCGGGGACAGGGCTGGCTACACCTTC. Translating it yields CATGDRAGYTF.

This chain connects TRBV27 to TRBJ1-2; TRBD1 agrees at 11 bases. The CDR3 consists of 14 residues. Trimming took 2 bases from V and 6 from J; bases not matched to a gene: 2. In germline, CDR1 is MNHEY, CDR2 SMNVEV (reference sequence). The CDR3: CASSLRDRGDGYTF. The DNA of the CDR3 is TGTGCCAGCAGTTTAAGGGACAGGGGGGATGGCTACACCTTC.

V is TRBV6-5 and J is TRBJ2-4; D is uncertain. Germline V gene sequence: CDR1 MNHEY, CDR2 SVGAGI. The CDR3 loop spans 11 amino acids. The ends were cut back, 7 bases at V and 4 bases at J, with 5 bases in the middle. This chain's CDR3 is CASTGKNIQYF. CDR3 in DNA: TGTGCCAGCACTGGGAAAAACATTCAGTACTTC.

This CDR3 reads CASSIRGNGGTGYTF. Here the CDR3 DNA reads TGTGCCAGTAGTATAAGGGGGAACGGAGGGACCGGCTACACCTTC. The rearrangement links TRBV19 to TRBJ1-2, with a possible D match to TRBD1 (6 bases). V dropped 2 bases and J dropped 8 bases, with 18 bases sitting between them. There are 15 residues in the CDR3. From germline, CDR1 is LNHDA and CDR2 SQIVND (reference sequence). Complete variable domain (other parts from reference TRBV19 and TRBJ1-2): DGGITQSPKYLFRKEGQNVTLSCEQNLNHDAMYWYRQDPGQGLRLIYYSQIVNDFQKGDIAEGYSVSREKKESFPLTVTSAQKNPTAFYLCASSIRGNGGTGYTFGSGTRLTVV.

The chain employs TRBV11-3 and TRBJ2-7, with TRBD1 identical over 7 bases. With V trimmed by 5 bases and J by 3 bases, 4 bases remained unmatched. The CDR3 length is 13 residues. Germline V gives CDR1 SGHNT, CDR2 YENEEA. For the CDR3, the DNA is TGTGCCAGCAGCCGCGACAGGGACTACGAGCAGTACTTC. This gives the protein CASSRDRDYEQYF.